These T cell receptor beta chains were read from a single sample in a study of T cell responses to AZD1222 COVID-19 vaccine. Libraries were prepared by immunoSEQ multiplex PCR; TCRdb keeps only in-frame clonotypes and omits some of them. In the table there are tens of thousands of clones, over 90% of which are singletons. The sequencing here drew on peripheral blood, taken on day 0 of AZD1222 vaccination. The receptors derive from an adult in good health. Each CDR3 is given with its conserved first and last residue. The D gene is left open where the match is weak. The size of a clone is reported for some rows only, either as once, few or many, or as a class for expanded clones.

14 - TRBJ2-1 - TRBV6-5 TGTGCCAGCAAGAGCGGAGTCGCAAACAATGAGCAGTTCTTC CASKSGVANNEQFF
16 - TRBJ1-6 - TRBV27 TGTGCCAGCAGTTTATTGCCAGGGCCTCCGAGTTCACCCCTCCACTTT CASSLLPGPPSSPLHF
12 few TRBJ2-7 - TRBV29-1 TGCAGCGGGGGGGAGGATACCTACGAGCAGTACTTC CSGGEDTYEQYF
17 - TRBJ2-7 - TRBV6-1 TGTGCCAGCAGTGAATATAAATTTTCTGGGATCTCCTACGAGCAGTACTTC CASSEYKFSGISYEQYF
16 - TRBJ2-1 - TRBV11-2 TGTGCCAGCAGCTTTGGGCAGCCGGACCTCTACAATGAGCAGTTCTTC CASSFGQPDLYNEQFF
15 - TRBJ2-2 - TRBV9 TGTGCCAGCAGCGTAGGACTAGTTAGCACCGGGGAGCTGTTTTTT CASSVGLVSTGELFF
12 - TRBJ1-2 - TRBV7-8 TGTGCCAGCAGCCCCTGGGACTATGGCTACACCTTC CASSPWDYGYTF
12 - TRBJ2-4 - TRBV6-5 TGTGCCAGCAGTTACGTTGGCGGCGGTCAGTACTTC CASSYVGGGQYF
12 - TRBJ2-3 - TRBV12-3/TRBV12-4 TGTGCCAGCACCCTAGGGGGAGATACGCAGTATTTT CASTLGGDTQYF
14 - TRBJ1-2 - TRBV18 TGTGCCAGCTCACCACGGGGATCTAACTATGGCTACACCTTC CASSPRGSNYGYTF
15 - TRBJ2-3 TRBD1 TRBV10-3 TGTGCCATCAGTGACCGGACAGGAACGGCAGATACGCAGTATTTT CAISDRTGTADTQYF
16 - TRBJ1-1 - TRBV28 TGTGCCAGCAGTTTTTATCGATGGGGCGAACCCCCCGAAGCTTTCTTT CASSFYRWGEPPEAFF
15 - TRBJ1-5 TRBD1 TRBV6-1 TGTGCCAGCAGTGAGAGGGACAGGGGTATCAAGCCCCAGCATTTT CASSERDRGIKPQHF
15 once TRBJ1-3 TRBD1 TRBV28 TGTGCCAGCAGTTTAAGGACAGGGGTGAGAAACACCATATATTTT CASSLRTGVRNTIYF
15 - TRBJ2-1 - TRBV3-1/TRBV3-2 TGTGCCAGCAGCCAGCTTAGGGCCCGGTACAATGAGCAGTTCTTC CASSQLRARYNEQFF
15 - TRBJ1-4 - TRBV6-5 TGTGCCAGCAGGGTAACAGGATCAACTAATGAAAAACTGTTTTTT CASRVTGSTNEKLFF
16 - TRBJ2-2 TRBD2 TRBV5-1 TGCGCCAGCAGCGAGGGACTAGCGGGGCCTACCGGGGAGCTGTTTTTT CASSEGLAGPTGELFF
20 - TRBJ2-3 TRBD2 TRBV11-2 TGTGCCAGCAGCTTAGACACCGGGACTAGCGGGGGAGTGCATAGGGATACGCAGTATTTT CASSLDTGTSGGVHRDTQYF
16 - TRBJ1-2 TRBD1 TRBV5-1 TGCGCCAGCAGCCCTGGCGGGACAGGGGACACCTATGGCTACACCTTC CASSPGGTGDTYGYTF
14 - TRBJ2-7 - TRBV27 TGTGCCAGCGGACAAGTAGGGGGCTCCTACGAGCAGTACTTC CASGQVGGSYEQYF
18 - TRBJ2-2 TRBD2 TRBV10-2 TGCGCCCGCAGTGAGCCCCGACTAGCGGGGGGGGGAACCGGGGAGCTGTTTTTT CARSEPRLAGGGTGELFF
15 - TRBJ2-5 TRBD1 TRBV10-3 TGTGCCATCAGCCCCGGACAGGGCGGCCAAGAGACCCAGTACTTC CAISPGQGGQETQYF
15 - TRBJ1-4 - TRBV5-5 TGTGCCAGCAGCTTGAAAAGGGCCTCAAATGAAAAACTGTTTTTT CASSLKRASNEKLFF
13 - TRBJ1-1 TRBD1 TRBV18 TGTGCCAGCTCGCGCCGGGACAGAACTGAAGCTTTCTTT CASSRRDRTEAFF
16 - TRBJ1-1 TRBD1 TRBV5-1 TGCGCCAGCAGCCTGGACGGGACAGGGCTTTACACTGAAGCTTTCTTT CASSLDGTGLYTEAFF
18 - TRBJ2-1 TRBD2 TRBV28 TGTGCCAGCAGACAGGGCGGACCCGGGACTAGCGGGACCAATGAGCAGTTCTTC CASRQGGPGTSGTNEQFF